This T cell receptor (beta chain) was retrieved from a study of PD-1 blockade in mismatch repair-deficient tumors. The assay was immunoSEQ multiplex PCR, and TCRdb's table has in-frame clones only and misses some. The repertoire includes some 48,000 clones, approximately 81% of them detected once, and roughly 8.1% sits in the top ten. Germline V gene lookup returns CDR1 SGHTS and CDR2 YDEGEE. The V end was cut by 4 bases, the J end by 2 bases, with 16 bases between. There are 16 residues in the CDR3. PCR or immunohistochemistry showed mismatch repair deficiency in every enrolled patient. The material was peripheral blood, obtained 20 weeks after starting pembrolizumab. The V and J genes are TRBV5-8 and TRBJ1-5, with D uncertain. This sequence was found in an adult with mismatch repair-deficient cancer. The CDR3 nucleotides are TGTGCCAGCAGCCCCCCCCCGGAAAGAGGCAATCAGCCCCAGCATTTT. Its protein product is CASSPPPERGNQPQHF.